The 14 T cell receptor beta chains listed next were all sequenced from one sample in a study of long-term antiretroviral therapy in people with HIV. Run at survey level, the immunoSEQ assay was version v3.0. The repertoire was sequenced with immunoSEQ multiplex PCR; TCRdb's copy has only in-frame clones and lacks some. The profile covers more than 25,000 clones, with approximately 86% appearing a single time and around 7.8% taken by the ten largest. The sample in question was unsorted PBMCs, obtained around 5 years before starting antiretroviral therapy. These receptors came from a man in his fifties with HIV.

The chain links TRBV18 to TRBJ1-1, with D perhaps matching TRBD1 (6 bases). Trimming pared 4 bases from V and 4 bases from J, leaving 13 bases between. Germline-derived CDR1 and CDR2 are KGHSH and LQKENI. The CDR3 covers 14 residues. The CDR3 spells CASSLRTVGTEAFF. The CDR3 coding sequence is TGTGCCAGCTCACTGAGGACAGTTGGCACTGAAGCTTTCTTT.

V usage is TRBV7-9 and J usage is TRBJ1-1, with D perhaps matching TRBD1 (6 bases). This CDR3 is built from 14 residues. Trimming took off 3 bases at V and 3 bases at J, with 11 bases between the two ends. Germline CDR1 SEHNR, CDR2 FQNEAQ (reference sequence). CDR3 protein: CASSLEGGYTEAFF. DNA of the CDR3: TGTGCCAGCAGCTTGGAGGGGGGGTACACTGAAGCTTTCTTT.

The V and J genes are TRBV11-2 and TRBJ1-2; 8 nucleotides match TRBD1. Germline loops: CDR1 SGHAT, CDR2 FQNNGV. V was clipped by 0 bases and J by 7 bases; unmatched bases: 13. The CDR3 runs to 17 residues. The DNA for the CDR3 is TGTGCCAGCAGCTTAGACGAAAGGGCAGGGGGCCTGGGTGGCTACACCTTC. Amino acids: CASSLDERAGGLGGYTF.

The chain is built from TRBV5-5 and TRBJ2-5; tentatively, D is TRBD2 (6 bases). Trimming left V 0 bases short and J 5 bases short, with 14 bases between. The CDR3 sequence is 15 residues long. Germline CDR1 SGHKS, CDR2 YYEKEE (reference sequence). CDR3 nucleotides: TGTGCCAGCAGCTTGGCAGGGACTCAGAGGGAGACCCAGTACTTC. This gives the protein CASSLAGTQRETQYF.

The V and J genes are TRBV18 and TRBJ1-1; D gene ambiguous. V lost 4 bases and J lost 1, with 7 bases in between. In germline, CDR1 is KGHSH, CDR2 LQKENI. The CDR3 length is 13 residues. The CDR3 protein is CASSLEQNTEAFF. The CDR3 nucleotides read TGTGCCAGCTCACTGGAACAGAACACTGAAGCTTTCTTT.

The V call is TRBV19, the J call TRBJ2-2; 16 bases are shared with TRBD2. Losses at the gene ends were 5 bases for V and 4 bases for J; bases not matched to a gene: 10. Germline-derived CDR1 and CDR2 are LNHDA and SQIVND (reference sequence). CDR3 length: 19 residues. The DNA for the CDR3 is TGTGCCAGTAGTTTATGGGGACTAGCGGGAGGGTCGGGCACCGGGGAGCTGTTTTTT. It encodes CASSLWGLAGGSGTGELFF.

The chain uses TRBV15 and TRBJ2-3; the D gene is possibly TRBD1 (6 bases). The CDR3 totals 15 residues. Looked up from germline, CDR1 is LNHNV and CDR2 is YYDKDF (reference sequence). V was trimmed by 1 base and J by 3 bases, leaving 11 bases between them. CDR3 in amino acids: CATSRGTAWTDTQYF. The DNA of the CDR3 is TGTGCCACCAGCAGAGGGACAGCATGGACAGATACGCAGTATTTT.

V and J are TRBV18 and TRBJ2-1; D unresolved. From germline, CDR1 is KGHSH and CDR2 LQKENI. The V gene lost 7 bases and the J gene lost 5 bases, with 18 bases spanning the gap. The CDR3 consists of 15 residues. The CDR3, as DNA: TGTGCCAGCTTAGAATCCCCAAATATTAACAATGAGCAGTTCTTC. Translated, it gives CASLESPNINNEQFF.

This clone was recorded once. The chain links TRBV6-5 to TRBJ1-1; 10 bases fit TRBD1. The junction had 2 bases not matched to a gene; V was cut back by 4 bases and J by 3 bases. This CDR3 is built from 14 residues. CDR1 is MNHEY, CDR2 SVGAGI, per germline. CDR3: CASSWGTGDTEAFF. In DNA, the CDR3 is TGTGCCAGCAGTTGGGGGACAGGGGACACTGAAGCTTTCTTT.

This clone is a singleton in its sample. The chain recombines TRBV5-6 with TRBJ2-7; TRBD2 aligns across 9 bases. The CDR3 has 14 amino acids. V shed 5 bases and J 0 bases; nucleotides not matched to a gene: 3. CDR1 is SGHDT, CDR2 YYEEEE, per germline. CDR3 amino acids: CASRQTSGSYEQYF. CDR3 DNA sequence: TGTGCCAGCAGGCAGACTAGCGGCTCCTACGAGCAGTACTTC.

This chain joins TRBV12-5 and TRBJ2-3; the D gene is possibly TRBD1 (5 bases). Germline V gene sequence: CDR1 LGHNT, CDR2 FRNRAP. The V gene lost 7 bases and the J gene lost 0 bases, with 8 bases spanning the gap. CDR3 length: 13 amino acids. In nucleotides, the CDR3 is TGTGCTAGTGTAAGGGGTAGCACAGATACGCAGTATTTT. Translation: CASVRGSTDTQYF.

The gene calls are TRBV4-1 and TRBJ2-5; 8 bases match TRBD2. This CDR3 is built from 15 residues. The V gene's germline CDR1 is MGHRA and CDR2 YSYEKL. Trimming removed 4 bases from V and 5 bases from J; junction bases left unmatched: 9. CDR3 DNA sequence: TGCGCCAGCAGCCGCTTGACGGGAGGGACGGAGACCCAGTACTTC. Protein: CASSRLTGGTETQYF.

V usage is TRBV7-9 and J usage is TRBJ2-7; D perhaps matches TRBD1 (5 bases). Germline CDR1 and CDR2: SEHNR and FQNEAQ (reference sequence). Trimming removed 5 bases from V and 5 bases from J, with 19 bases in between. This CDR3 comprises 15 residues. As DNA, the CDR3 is TGTGCCAGCAGCCCGAGTGGGGCGGCTTTCCACGAGCAGTACTTC. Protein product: CASSPSGAAFHEQYF.

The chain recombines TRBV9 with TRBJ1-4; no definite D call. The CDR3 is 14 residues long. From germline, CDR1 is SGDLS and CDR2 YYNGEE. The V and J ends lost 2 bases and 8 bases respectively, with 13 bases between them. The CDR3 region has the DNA TGTGCCAGCAGCGTTAAGGGAATCGAGGAAAAACTGTTTTTT. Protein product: CASSVKGIEEKLFF.